Reported below is one TCR beta chain. Its specificity is not known. The sample belongs to a study of response to subunit inactivated influenza vaccine. Study-wide points: Authors suggested seasonal influenza vaccinations each recruit few new T cells.

There are 14 residues in the CDR3. Germline-derived CDR1 and CDR2 are MDHEN and SYDVKM. The ends were cut back, 4 bases at V and 8 bases at J, with 15 bases in the middle. TCRdb re-derived calls from the RT-PCR reads in MiXCR, one entry per CDR3 protein. Here the sample spans roughly 650,000 distinct CDR3 sequences, about 14% being singletons. The specimen comprised PBMCs from blood, sampled around two weeks before vaccination. V and J are TRBV28 and TRBJ2-1; either TRBD1 or TRBD2 may supply D (5 bases each). The TCR comes from a man in his fifties or sixties who received an inactivated influenza vaccine. CDR3 nucleotide sequence: TGTGCCAGCAGTTCACCCGGGGCATCGGATGAGCAGTTCTTC. Translating it yields CASSSPGASDEQFF.